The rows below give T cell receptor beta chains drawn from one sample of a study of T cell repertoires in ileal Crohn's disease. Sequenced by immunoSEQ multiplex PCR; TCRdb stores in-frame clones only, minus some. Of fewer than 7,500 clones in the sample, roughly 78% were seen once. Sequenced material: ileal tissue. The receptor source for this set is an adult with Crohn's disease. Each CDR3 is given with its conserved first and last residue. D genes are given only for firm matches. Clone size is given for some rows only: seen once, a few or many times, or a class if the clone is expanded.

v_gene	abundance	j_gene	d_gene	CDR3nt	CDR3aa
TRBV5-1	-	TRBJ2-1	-	TGCGCCAGCAGCTTGGATCCGGGCAGCGATGAGCAGTTCTTC	CASSLDPGSDEQFF
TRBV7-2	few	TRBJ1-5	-	TGTGCCAGCAGCGAAACTTACAATCAGCCCCAGCATTTT	CASSETYNQPQHF
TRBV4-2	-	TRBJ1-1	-	TGTGCCAGCAGCCAAGTCGACAGGTCGGACACTGAAGCTTTCTTT	CASSQVDRSDTEAFF
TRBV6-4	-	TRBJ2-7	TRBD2	TGTGCCAGCAGTGACTCACCGGTCAGCCGGGAGGAATACTACGAGCAGTACTTC	CASSDSPVSREEYYEQYF
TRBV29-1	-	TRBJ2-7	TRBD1	TGCAGCGTTTCCCTGCCAGGGGGCAAGGGGCGCGAGCAGTACTTC	CSVSLPGGKGREQYF
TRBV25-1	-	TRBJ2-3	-	TGTGCCAGCAGTGATAGCCCGGCAGATACGCAGTATTTT	CASSDSPADTQYF
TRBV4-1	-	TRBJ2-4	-	TGCGCCAGCAGCCAAGACTCTTGGACAGATAGCATTCAGTACTTC	CASSQDSWTDSIQYF
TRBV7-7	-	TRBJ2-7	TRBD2	TGTGCTAGCAGCCCCAGGCCAACGGGAGGCGAGCAGTACTTC	CASSPRPTGGEQYF
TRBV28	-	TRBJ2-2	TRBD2	TGTGCCAGCAGTAAAATCAAGCGGGAGCGACGGGGAGCTGTTTTT	CASSKIKRERRGAVF
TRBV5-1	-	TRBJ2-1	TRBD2	TGCGCCAGCTCGATTAGCGGGAGCGGCTACAATGAGCAGTTCTTC	CASSISGSGYNEQFF
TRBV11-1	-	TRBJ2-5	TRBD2	TGTGCCAGCAGCTTAGCAGCGGGGGGGCCGGAGACCCAGTACTTC	CASSLAAGGPETQYF
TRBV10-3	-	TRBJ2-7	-	TGTGCCATCAGTGAGCCAGGCTCCCGAGACGAGCAGTACTTC	CAISEPGSRDEQYF
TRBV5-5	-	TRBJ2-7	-	TGTGCCAGCACCGTCCGGGACTCGACCTACGAGCAGTACTTC	CASTVRDSTYEQYF
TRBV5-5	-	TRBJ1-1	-	TGTGCCAGCAGTTCCTCGGGTTCGGACACTGAAGCTTTCTTT	CASSSSGSDTEAFF
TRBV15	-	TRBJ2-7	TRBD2	TGTGCCACCAGCAGAGATCGGGAGGGCTACGAGCAGTACTTC	CATSRDREGYEQYF
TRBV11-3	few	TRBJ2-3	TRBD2	TGTGCCAGCAGCTTAGGACTAGCGACAGATACGCAGTATTTT	CASSLGLATDTQYF
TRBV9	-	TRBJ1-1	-	TGTGCCAGCAGCGACCAGGGGACCACTGAAGCTTTCTTT	CASSDQGTTEAFF
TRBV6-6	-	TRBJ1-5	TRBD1	TGTGCCAGCAGTAGGACAGGGAGGGATCAGCCCCAGCATTTT	CASSRTGRDQPQHF
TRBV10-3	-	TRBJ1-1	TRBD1	TGTGCCATCAGCAGACAGGGGTTGAACACTGAAGCTTTCTTT	CAISRQGLNTEAFF
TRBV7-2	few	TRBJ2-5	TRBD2	TGTGCCAGCAGCCCTCCGACTAGCGGGGGGCTGACCCAGTACTTC	CASSPPTSGGLTQYF
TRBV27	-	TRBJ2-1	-	TGTGCCAGCAGCCATAGAGAAGGACACGAGCAGTTCTTC	CASSHREGHEQFF
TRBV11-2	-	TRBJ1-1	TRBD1	TGTGCCAGCAGCCAGGGACAGGGGGCGGACACTGAAGCTTTCTTT	CASSQGQGADTEAFF
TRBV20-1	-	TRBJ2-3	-	TGCAGTGCTAGCACAGATACGCAGTATTTT	CSASTDTQYF
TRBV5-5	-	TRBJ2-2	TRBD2	TGTGCCAGCAGCTTGGTGCCTAGCGGGAGGGCCGCGGGCACCGGGGAGCTGTTTTTT	CASSLVPSGRAAGTGELFF
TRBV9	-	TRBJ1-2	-	TGTGCCAGCAGCCCCGCATGGGGACAAGTTGGCTACACCTTC	CASSPAWGQVGYTF
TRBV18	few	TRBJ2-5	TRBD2	TGTGCCAGCTCACTAGCGGGTACTCAAGAGACCCAGTACTTC	CASSLAGTQETQYF
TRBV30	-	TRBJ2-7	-	TGTGCCTGGAGTTCCAGGGCCGGTAAGTACGAGCAGTACTTC	CAWSSRAGKYEQYF
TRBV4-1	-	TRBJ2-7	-	TGCGCCAGCAGCCAAGACAGGGGCTACGAGCAGTACTTC	CASSQDRGYEQYF
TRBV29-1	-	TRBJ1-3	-	TGCAGCGTTAGAGTTTTAGGATCCGGAAACACCATATATTTT	CSVRVLGSGNTIYF
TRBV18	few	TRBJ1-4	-	TGTGCCAGCTCACCGGGGAGTTCTAATGAAAAACTGTTTTTT	CASSPGSSNEKLFF
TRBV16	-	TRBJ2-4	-	TGTGCCAGCAGCCCATCTACCGGGACACCCATTCAGTACTTC	CASSPSTGTPIQYF
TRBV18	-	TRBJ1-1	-	TGTGCCAGCTCACCAGTAACAGGGCGGGCCACTGAAGCTTTCTTT	CASSPVTGRATEAFF
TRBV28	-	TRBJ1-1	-	TGTGCCAGCAGCTCTGTTGTGATAGCTTTCTTT	CASSSVVIAFF
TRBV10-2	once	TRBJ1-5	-	TGCGCCAGCAGGGACAGTCGAAACCAGCCCCAGCATTTT	CASRDSRNQPQHF
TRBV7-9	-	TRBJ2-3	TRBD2	TGTGCCAGCACCCCCTTCTTCCTAGCGGGAGTAGATACGCAGTATTTT	CASTPFFLAGVDTQYF
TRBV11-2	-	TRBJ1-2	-	TGTGCCAGCAGCTTAGTAGGCCGGGGCCAGAGCTATGGCTACACCTTC	CASSLVGRGQSYGYTF
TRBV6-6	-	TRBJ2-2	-	TGTGCCAGCAGTTACTCGAGGCAAGCGAACACCGGGGAGCTGTTTTTT	CASSYSRQANTGELFF
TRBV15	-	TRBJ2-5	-	TGTGCCACCAGCAGGAGGGGACAAGAGACCCAGTACTTC	CATSRRGQETQYF
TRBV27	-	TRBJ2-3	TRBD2	TGTGCCAGCCGGGCGCGGGGGGCCGGAGATACGCAGTATTTT	CASRARGAGDTQYF
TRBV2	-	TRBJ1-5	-	TGTGCCAGCAGTTGGGGTCAGGGCAATCAGCCCCAGCATTTT	CASSWGQGNQPQHF
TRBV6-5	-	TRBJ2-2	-	TGTGCCAGCAGGGACATAGGGCTGTCCGGGGAGCTGTTTTTT	CASRDIGLSGELFF
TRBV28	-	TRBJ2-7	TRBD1	TGTGCCAGCAGCCTCCCGGGACAGGGAGCCTACGAGCAGTACTTC	CASSLPGQGAYEQYF